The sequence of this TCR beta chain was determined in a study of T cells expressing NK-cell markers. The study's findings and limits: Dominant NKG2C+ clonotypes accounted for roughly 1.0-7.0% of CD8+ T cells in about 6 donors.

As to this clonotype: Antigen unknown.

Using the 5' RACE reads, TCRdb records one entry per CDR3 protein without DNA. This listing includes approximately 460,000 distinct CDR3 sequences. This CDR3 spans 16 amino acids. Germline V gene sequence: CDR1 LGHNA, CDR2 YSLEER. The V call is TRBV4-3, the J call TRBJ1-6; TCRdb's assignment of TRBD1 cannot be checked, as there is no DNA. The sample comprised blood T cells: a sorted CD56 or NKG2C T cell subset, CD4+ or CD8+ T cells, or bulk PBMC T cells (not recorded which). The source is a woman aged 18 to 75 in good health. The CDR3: CASSQIRGGMGSPLHF.